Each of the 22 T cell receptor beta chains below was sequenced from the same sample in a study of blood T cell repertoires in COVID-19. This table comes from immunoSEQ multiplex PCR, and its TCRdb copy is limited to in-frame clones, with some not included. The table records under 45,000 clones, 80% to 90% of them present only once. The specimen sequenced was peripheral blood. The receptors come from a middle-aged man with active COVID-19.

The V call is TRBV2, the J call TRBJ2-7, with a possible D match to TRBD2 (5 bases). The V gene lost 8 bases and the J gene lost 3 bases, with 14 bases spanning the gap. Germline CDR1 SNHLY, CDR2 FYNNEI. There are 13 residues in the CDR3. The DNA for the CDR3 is TGTGCCAGCGGGGAGATGGCAGACTACGAGCAGTACTTC. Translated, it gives CASGEMADYEQYF. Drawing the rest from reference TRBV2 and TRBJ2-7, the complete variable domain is EPEVTQTPSHQVTQMGQEVILRCVPISNHLYFYWYRQILGQKVEFLVSFYNNEISEKSEIFDDQFSVERPDGSNFTLKIRSTKLEDSAMYFCASGEMADYEQYFGPGTRLTVT.

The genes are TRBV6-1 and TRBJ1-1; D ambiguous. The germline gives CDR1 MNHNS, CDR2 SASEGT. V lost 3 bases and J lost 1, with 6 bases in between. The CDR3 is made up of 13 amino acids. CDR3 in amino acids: CASSEGENTEAFF. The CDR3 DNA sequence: TGTGCCAGCAGTGAGGGCGAGAACACTGAAGCTTTCTTT.

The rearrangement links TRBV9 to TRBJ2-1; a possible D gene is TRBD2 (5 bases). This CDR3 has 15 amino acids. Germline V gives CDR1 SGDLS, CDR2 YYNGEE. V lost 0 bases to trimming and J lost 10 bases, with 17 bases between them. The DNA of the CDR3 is TGTGCCAGCAGCGTAGGAGGGAGCCCTCGTCTCGAGCAGTTCTTC. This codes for CASSVGGSPRLEQFF.

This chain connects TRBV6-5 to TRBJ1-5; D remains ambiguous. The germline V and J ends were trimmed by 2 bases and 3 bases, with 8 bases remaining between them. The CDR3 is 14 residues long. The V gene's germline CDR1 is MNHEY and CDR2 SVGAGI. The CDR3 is CASSYARSNQPQHF. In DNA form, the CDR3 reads TGTGCCAGCAGTTACGCCAGGTCCAATCAGCCCCAGCATTTT.

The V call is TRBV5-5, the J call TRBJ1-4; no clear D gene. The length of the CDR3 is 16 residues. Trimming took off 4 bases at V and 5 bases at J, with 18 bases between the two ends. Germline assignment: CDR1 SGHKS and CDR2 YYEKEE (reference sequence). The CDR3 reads CASSPRESRINEKLFF. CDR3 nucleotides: TGTGCCAGCAGCCCAAGGGAGTCCAGGATAAATGAAAAACTGTTTTTT.

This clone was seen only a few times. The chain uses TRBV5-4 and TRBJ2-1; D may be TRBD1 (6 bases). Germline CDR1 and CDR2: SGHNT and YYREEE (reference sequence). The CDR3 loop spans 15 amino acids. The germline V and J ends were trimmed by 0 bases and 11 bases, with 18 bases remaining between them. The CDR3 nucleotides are TGTGCCAGCAGCTTGGTAACTCCCAGGGGCCTTCAGCAGTTCTTC. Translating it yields CASSLVTPRGLQQFF.

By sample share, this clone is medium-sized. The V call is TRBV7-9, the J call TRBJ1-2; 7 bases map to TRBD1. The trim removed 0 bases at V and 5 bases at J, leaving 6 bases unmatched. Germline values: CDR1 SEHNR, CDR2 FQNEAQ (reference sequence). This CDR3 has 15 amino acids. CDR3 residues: CASSLAHRGEYGYTF. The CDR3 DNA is TGTGCCAGCAGCTTAGCGCACAGGGGCGAATATGGCTACACCTTC.

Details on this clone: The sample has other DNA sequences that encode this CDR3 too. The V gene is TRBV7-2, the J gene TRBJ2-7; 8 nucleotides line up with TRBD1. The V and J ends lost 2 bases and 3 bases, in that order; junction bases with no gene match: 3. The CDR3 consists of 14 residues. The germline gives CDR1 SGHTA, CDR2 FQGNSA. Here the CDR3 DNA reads TGTGCCAGCAGCTTATTCGGGACAGGCTACGAGCAGTACTTC. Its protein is CASSLFGTGYEQYF.

The CDR3: CASSPPIGTDTQYF. DNA of the CDR3: TGTGCCAGCTCACCTCCTATTGGCACAGATACGCAGTATTTT. The V call is TRBV18, the J call TRBJ2-3; D unresolved. Germline V lookup: CDR1 KGHSH, CDR2 LQKENI. V was pared by 3 bases and J by 1 base, with 8 bases between. The length of the CDR3 is 14 residues. The complete variable domain, with remaining parts taken from reference TRBV18 and TRBJ2-3, reads NAGVMQNPRHLVRRRGQEARLRCSPMKGHSHVYWYRQLPEEGLKFMVYLQKENIIDESGMPKERFSAEFPKEGPSILRIQQVVRGDSAAYFCASSPPIGTDTQYFGPGTRLTVL.

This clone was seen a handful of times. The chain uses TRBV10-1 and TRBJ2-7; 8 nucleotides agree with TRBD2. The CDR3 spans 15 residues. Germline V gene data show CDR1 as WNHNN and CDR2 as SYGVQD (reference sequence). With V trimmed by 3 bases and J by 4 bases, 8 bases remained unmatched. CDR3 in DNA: TGCGCCAGCAGTGAAGCGGGAGTAACCCTATACGAGCAGTACTTC. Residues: CASSEAGVTLYEQYF.

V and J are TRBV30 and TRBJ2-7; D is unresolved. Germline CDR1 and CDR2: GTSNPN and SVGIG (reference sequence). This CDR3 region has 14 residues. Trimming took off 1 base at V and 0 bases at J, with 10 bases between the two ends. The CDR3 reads CAWSGVAHSYEQYF. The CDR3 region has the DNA TGTGCCTGGAGTGGGGTAGCACACTCCTACGAGCAGTACTTC.

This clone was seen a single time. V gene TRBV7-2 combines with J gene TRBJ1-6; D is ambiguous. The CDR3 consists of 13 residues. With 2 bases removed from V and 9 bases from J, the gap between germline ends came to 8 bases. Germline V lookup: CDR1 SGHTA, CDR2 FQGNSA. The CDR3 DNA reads TGTGCCAGCAGCTTAACCGGAGGTTCACCCCTCCACTTT. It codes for CASSLTGGSPLHF.

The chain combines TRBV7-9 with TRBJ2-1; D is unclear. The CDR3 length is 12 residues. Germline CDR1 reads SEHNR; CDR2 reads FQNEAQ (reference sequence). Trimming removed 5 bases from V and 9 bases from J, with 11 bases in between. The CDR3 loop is CASSHTLSEQFF. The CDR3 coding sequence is TGTGCCAGCAGCCATACTTTATCTGAGCAGTTCTTC.

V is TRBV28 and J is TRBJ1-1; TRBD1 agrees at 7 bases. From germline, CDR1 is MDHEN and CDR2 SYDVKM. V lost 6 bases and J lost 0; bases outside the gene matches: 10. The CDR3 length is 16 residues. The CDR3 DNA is TGTGCCAGCAGAACAGAGCCGGGACAGATGAACACTGAAGCTTTCTTT. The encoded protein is CASRTEPGQMNTEAFF.

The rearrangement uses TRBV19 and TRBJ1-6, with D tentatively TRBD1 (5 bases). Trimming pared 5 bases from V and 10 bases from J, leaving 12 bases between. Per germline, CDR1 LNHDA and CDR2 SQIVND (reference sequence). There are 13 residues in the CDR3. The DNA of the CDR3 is TGTGCCAGTAGTGCCAGGGTTGACTCACCCCTCCACTTT. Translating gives CASSARVDSPLHF.

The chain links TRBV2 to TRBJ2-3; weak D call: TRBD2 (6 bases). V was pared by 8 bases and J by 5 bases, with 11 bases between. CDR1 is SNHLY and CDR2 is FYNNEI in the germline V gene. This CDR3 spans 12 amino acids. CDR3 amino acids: CASRESEDTQYF. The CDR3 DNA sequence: TGTGCCAGCCGGGAGAGCGAAGATACGCAGTATTTT.

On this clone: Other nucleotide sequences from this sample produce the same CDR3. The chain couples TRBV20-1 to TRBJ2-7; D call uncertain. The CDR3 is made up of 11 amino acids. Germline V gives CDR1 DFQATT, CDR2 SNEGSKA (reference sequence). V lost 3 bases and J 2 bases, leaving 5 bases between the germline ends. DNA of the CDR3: TGCAGTGCTAGCCCTACCTACGAGCAGTACTTC. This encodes CSASPTYEQYF.

DNA for the CDR3: TGCGCCAGCATGGGACACTCGAACACTGAAGCTTTCTTT. Amino acids: CASMGHSNTEAFF. The rearrangement uses TRBV10-2 and TRBJ1-1; possible D gene TRBD1, 6 bases. CDR1 WSHSY and CDR2 SAAADI come from the germline V gene. Trimming left V 7 bases short and J 1 base short, with 10 bases between. The CDR3 extends over 13 amino acids.

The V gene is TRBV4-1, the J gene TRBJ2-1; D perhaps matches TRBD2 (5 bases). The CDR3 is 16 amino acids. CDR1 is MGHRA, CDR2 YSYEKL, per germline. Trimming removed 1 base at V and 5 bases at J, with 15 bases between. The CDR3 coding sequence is TGCGCCAGCAGCCAAGGGGCCAGCGGCGAACACAATGAGCAGTTCTTC. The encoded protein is CASSQGASGEHNEQFF.

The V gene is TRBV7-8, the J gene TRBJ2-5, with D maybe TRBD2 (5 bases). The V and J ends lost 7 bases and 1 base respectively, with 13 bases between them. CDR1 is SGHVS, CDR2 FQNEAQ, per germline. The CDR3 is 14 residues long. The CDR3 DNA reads TGTGCCAGCATGCCGGGAAGGCTCCAAGAGACCCAGTACTTC. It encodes CASMPGRLQETQYF. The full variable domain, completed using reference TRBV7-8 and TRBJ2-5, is GAGVSQSPRYKVAKRGQDVALRCDPISGHVSLFWYQQALGQGPEFLTYFQNEAQLDKSGLPSDRFFAERPEGSVSTLKIQRTQQEDSAVYLCASMPGRLQETQYFGPGTRLLVL.

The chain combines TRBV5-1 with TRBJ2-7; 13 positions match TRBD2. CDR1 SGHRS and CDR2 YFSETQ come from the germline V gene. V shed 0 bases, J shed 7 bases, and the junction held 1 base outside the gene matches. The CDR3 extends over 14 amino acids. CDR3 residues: CASSLEGLAGEQYF. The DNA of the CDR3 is TGCGCCAGCAGCTTGGAGGGACTAGCGGGGGAGCAGTACTTC. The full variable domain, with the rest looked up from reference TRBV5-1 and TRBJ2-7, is KAGVTQTPRYLIKTRGQQVTLSCSPISGHRSVSWYQQTPGQGLQFLFEYFSETQRNKGNFPGRFSGRQFSNSRSEMNVSTLELGDSALYLCASSLEGLAGEQYFGPGTRLTVT.

CDR3 coding DNA: TGTGCCAGCAGTTACACAGACAGGAGCTACACCTTC. Amino acid sequence: CASSYTDRSYTF. J is TRBJ1-2 and V is TRBV6-6; tentative D call: TRBD1 (6 bases). CDR3 length: 12 amino acids. Per germline, CDR1 MNHNY and CDR2 SVGAGI (reference sequence). V lost 2 bases and J 9 bases, leaving 10 bases between the germline ends.